Shown below are 30 T cell receptor beta chains from a single sample sequenced in a study of shared clonotypes between healthy human individuals. The repertoire was sequenced with immunoSEQ multiplex PCR; TCRdb's copy has only in-frame clones and lacks some. This sample has about 2 million clones; about 95% occur once, and the top ten carry about 1.1%. Naivety among CD8 cells was defined by CD45RO negativity and positive CCR7 selection, thereby excluding terminally differentiated effector memory CD45RA+ cells. Sequencing used naive CD8+ T cells sorted from blood. The receptor set was obtained from a man aged 18 to 30 in good health.

The rearrangement links TRBV19 to TRBJ1-1; tentatively, D is TRBD1 (6 bases). Germline V gene sequence: CDR1 LNHDA, CDR2 SQIVND (reference sequence). V was clipped by 3 bases and J by 4 bases, with 12 bases between them. This CDR3 is built from 14 residues. CDR3 coding DNA: TGTGCCAGTAGTATCGGTCAGGGGACCACTGAAGCTTTCTTT. Its translation: CASSIGQGTTEAFF.

This clone was seen just once. This sequence joins TRBV5-1 and TRBJ2-7, with 10 positions matching TRBD1. Germline V CDR1 and CDR2: SGHRS, YFSETQ. The CDR3 extends over 16 amino acids. Unmatched junction bases numbered 6, after V lost 3 bases and J lost 0 bases. The CDR3 bases are TGCGCCAGCAGCTGGGGACAGGGGCCGAGCTCCTACGAGCAGTACTTC. This sequence encodes CASSWGQGPSSYEQYF.

Only one count was recorded for this clone. V and J are TRBV27 and TRBJ2-7; D gene unclear. The germline CDR1 and CDR2 sequences are MNHEY and SMNVEV (reference sequence). With 4 bases removed from V and 1 base from J, the gap between germline ends came to 11 bases. The CDR3 is 14 amino acids. The CDR3 nucleotides read TGTGCCAGCAGTTATAAGGGCCTTTCCTACGAGCAGTACTTC. It encodes CASSYKGLSYEQYF.

The chain has TRBV15 and TRBJ2-7, with 7 bases aligning to TRBD2. V trimming: 0 bases; J trimming: 7 bases; junction bases outside the gene matches: 9. Germline lookup yields CDR1 LNHNV and CDR2 YYDKDF (reference sequence). The CDR3 loop spans 15 amino acids. The CDR3 region is CATSRDGSGAEEQYF. CDR3 bases: TGTGCCACCAGCAGAGACGGGAGCGGGGCTGAAGAGCAGTACTTC.

As for this clone: Other nucleotide sequences in the sample specify the same CDR3. The chain carries TRBV14 and TRBJ1-1; D unresolved. V was clipped by 0 bases and J by 3 bases, with 8 bases between them. The CDR3 length is 14 residues. In germline, CDR1 is SGHDN, CDR2 FVKESK. CDR3 sequence: CASSQDEGYTEAFF. The CDR3, as DNA: TGTGCCAGCAGCCAAGATGAAGGGTACACTGAAGCTTTCTTT. The whole variable domain, filled in from reference TRBV14 and TRBJ1-1, reads EAGVTQFPSHSVIEKGQTVTLRCDPISGHDNLYWYRRVMGKEIKFLLHFVKESKQDESGMPNNRFLAERTGGTYSTLKVQPAELEDSGVYFCASSQDEGYTEAFFGQGTRLTVV.

The rearrangement uses TRBV7-8 and TRBJ2-5; D not resolved. The germline V and J ends were trimmed by 1 base and 4 bases, with 7 bases remaining between them. The length of the CDR3 is 13 residues. Germline-derived CDR1 and CDR2 are SGHVS and FQNEAQ. In DNA form, the CDR3 reads TGTGCCAGCAGCTTAGTAGGCGGAGAGACCCAGTACTTC. This encodes CASSLVGGETQYF.

As for this clone: Other DNA sequences from this sample encode an identical CDR3 as well. The genes are TRBV19 and TRBJ1-1; 8 bases are a match to TRBD1. This CDR3 contains 14 residues. V was clipped by 5 bases and J by 5 bases; unmatched bases: 7. The germline V gene encodes CDR1 LNHDA and CDR2 SQIVND (reference sequence). The CDR3 protein is CASSLGQGRTEAFF. The CDR3 bases are TGTGCCAGTAGTCTCGGACAGGGCCGGACTGAAGCTTTCTTT.

In this sample, this clone turned up a few times. This chain joins TRBV5-1 and TRBJ2-7; D ambiguous. The CDR3 contains 14 residues. Between the trimmed V and J ends, which lost 0 bases and 6 bases, there was a span of 13 bases. Germline loops: CDR1 SGHRS, CDR2 YFSETQ. CDR3 DNA: TGCGCCAGCAGCTTGGCTTCTAGAGCCCGCGAGCAGTACTTC. Its translation: CASSLASRAREQYF.

The rearrangement joins TRBV2 to TRBJ2-3; D is perhaps TRBD2 (5 bases). The CDR3 covers 16 residues. Germline V gene lookup returns CDR1 SNHLY and CDR2 FYNNEI. Trimming pared 6 bases from V and 2 bases from J, leaving 18 bases between. The CDR3 protein is CASRGFGEGPTDTQYF. DNA for the CDR3: TGTGCCAGCAGGGGGTTTGGCGAGGGCCCCACAGATACGCAGTATTTT.

This clone was detected once. The chain uses TRBV5-1 and TRBJ2-7; D not resolved. Germline values: CDR1 SGHRS, CDR2 YFSETQ. This CDR3 spans 13 amino acids. V lost 2 bases and J 3 bases, leaving 9 bases between the germline ends. The CDR3 DNA sequence: TGCGCCAGCAGCTTATACGACAACTACGAGCAGTACTTC. This translates into CASSLYDNYEQYF.

The chain links TRBV10-3 to TRBJ2-1, with TRBD2 matching over 13 bases. Trimming removed 10 bases from V and 8 bases from J; junction bases left unmatched: 5. The CDR3 is made up of 13 amino acids. Germline V gene sequence: CDR1 ENHRY, CDR2 SYGVKD. The CDR3 DNA is TGTGCCACCGGACTAGCGGGAGCTGATGAGCAGTTCTTC. Its protein product is CATGLAGADEQFF.

V and J are TRBV6-1 and TRBJ1-5; D unclear. Germline values: CDR1 MNHNS, CDR2 SASEGT. The CDR3 consists of 14 residues. Deletions cut 6 bases from V and 5 bases from J, with 14 bases between. In DNA, the CDR3 is TGTGCCAGCAGCGAAACGGCGGTTTATCAGCCCCAGCATTTT. It encodes CASSETAVYQPQHF.

The rearrangement joins TRBV9 to TRBJ2-1; D is uncertain. V was shortened by 4 bases and J by 6 bases, with 8 bases between the two germline ends. The CDR3 extends over 12 amino acids. CDR1 is SGDLS, CDR2 YYNGEE, per germline. DNA of the CDR3: TGTGCCAGCAGCCATCTCAGCAATGAGCAGTTCTTC. Protein sequence: CASSHLSNEQFF.

V is TRBV30 and J is TRBJ2-1; D is undetermined. In germline, CDR1 is GTSNPN, CDR2 SVGIG (reference sequence). The CDR3 loop spans 12 amino acids. V was shortened by 0 bases and J by 8 bases, with 8 bases between the two germline ends. The CDR3 loop is CAWSVSWDEQFF. The CDR3 DNA reads as TGTGCCTGGAGTGTATCATGGGATGAGCAGTTCTTC.

The chain recombines TRBV11-2 with TRBJ1-1; D is uncertain. The germline CDR1 and CDR2 sequences are SGHAT and FQNNGV. The V end lost 6 bases, the J end lost 1 base, and 12 bases lay between the germline ends. The CDR3 is 14 residues long. CDR3 amino acids: CASSRHTPNTEAFF. In DNA form, the CDR3 reads TGTGCCAGCAGTAGACATACTCCGAACACTGAAGCTTTCTTT.

This clone is a singleton in its sample. This sequence joins TRBV7-3 and TRBJ2-1; 7 bases are shared with TRBD2. CDR1 SGHTA and CDR2 FQGTGA come from the germline V gene. This CDR3 has 13 residues. V gave up 1 base and J gave up 13 bases; unmatched junction bases: 7. The CDR3 here is CASSLMVAGDQFF. The DNA of the CDR3 is TGTGCCAGCAGCTTAATGGTCGCGGGGGATCAGTTCTTC.

V is TRBV10-3 and J is TRBJ1-6; D call uncertain. Trimming cost V 2 bases and J 9 bases, with 8 bases left between them. The CDR3 covers 13 residues. Per the germline V gene, CDR1 is ENHRY and CDR2 is SYGVKD. CDR3 in amino acids: CAISEGLSSPLHF. The CDR3 DNA reads as TGTGCCATCAGTGAGGGGCTGAGTTCACCCCTCCACTTT.

V and J are TRBV2 and TRBJ1-6; D gene ambiguous. The germline gives CDR1 SNHLY, CDR2 FYNNEI. The CDR3 contains 15 residues. V shed 0 bases and J shed 7 bases, with 10 bases lying between them. The CDR3 DNA follows: TGTGCCAGCAGTGAAGCTCGCCAGCTCAATTCACCCCTCCACTTT. Protein sequence: CASSEARQLNSPLHF.

The V and J genes are TRBV10-3 and TRBJ2-7; no clear D gene. Germline CDR1 and CDR2: ENHRY and SYGVKD. V dropped 8 bases and J dropped 4 bases, with 21 bases sitting between them. This CDR3 has 15 residues. The CDR3 bases are TGTGCCATCCAGCAACCGGGCCCAGCAGCTTACGAGCAGTACTTC. The encoded protein is CAIQQPGPAAYEQYF.

The V gene is TRBV9, the J gene TRBJ2-3; the match to TRBD2 covers 14 bases. This CDR3 has 19 residues. The ends lost 4 bases at V and 6 bases at J; junction bases unmatched: 16. The germline CDR1 and CDR2 sequences are SGDLS and YYNGEE. The CDR3 sequence is CASSHNKGLAGESTDTQYF. As DNA, the CDR3 is TGTGCCAGCAGCCACAATAAGGGACTAGCGGGAGAAAGTACGGATACGCAGTATTTT.

The chain links TRBV13 to TRBJ2-7; D unresolved. Germline-derived CDR1 and CDR2 are PRHDT and FYEKMQ (reference sequence). The CDR3 totals 14 residues. V was trimmed by 5 bases and J by 2 bases, leaving 13 bases between them. CDR3 sequence reads: CASSGLGGTYEQYF. The DNA of the CDR3 is TGTGCCAGCAGCGGGCTCGGCGGAACCTACGAGCAGTACTTC.

The V call is TRBV7-9, the J call TRBJ2-7, with 9 positions matching TRBD1. The length of the CDR3 is 17 residues. The J segment lost 0 bases and the V segment lost 4 bases, leaving 10 bases of the junction unmatched. Germline CDR1 is SEHNR and CDR2 is FQNEAQ (reference sequence). The CDR3 spells CASSSPPGTGPSYEQYF. The CDR3 DNA reads TGTGCCAGCAGCTCTCCTCCCGGGACAGGGCCCTCCTACGAGCAGTACTTC.

The V call is TRBV9, the J call TRBJ1-4; possibly TRBD1 for D (5 bases). The V gene lost 1 base and the J gene lost 3 bases, with 7 bases spanning the gap. Germline assignment: CDR1 SGDLS and CDR2 YYNGEE. The length of the CDR3 is 14 residues. The CDR3 reads CASSVKGANEKLFF. The CDR3 DNA follows: TGTGCCAGCAGCGTAAAAGGGGCTAATGAAAAACTGTTTTTT.

The chain combines TRBV7-9 with TRBJ2-5, with D perhaps matching TRBD1 or TRBD2 (5 bases each). The last part of the DNA fits TRBJ2-7 better; the J call may be wrong. From germline, CDR1 is SEHNR and CDR2 FQNEAQ (reference sequence). CDR3 size: 11 residues. The CDR3 DNA follows: TGTGCCAGCCCCGTGGGGGACGAGCAGTACTTC. Amino acid sequence: CASPVGDEQYF.

This chain links TRBV6-5 with TRBJ1-6; perhaps TRBD1 as D (6 bases). Germline-derived CDR1 and CDR2 are MNHEY and SVGAGI. There are 15 residues in the CDR3. The ends were cut back, 7 bases at V and 1 base at J, with 11 bases in the middle. CDR3 DNA sequence: TGTGCCAGCATCGCACAGGGTTCCTATAATTCACCCCTCCACTTT. Residues: CASIAQGSYNSPLHF.

This rearrangement joins TRBV21-1 to TRBJ2-5; no DNA check was done on the table's D call, TRBD2. TRBV21-1 is noted as a pseudogene. The CDR3 loop spans 17 amino acids. The CDR3 DNA follows: TGTGCCAGCAGCAAATGGGGACTAGCGGGAGACGGGGAGACCCAGTACTTC. Translating gives CASSKWGLAGDGETQYF.

The V call is TRBV28, the J call TRBJ2-7, with a tentative D call TRBD1 (7 bases). V was pared by 5 bases and J by 4 bases, with 15 bases between. The germline V gene encodes CDR1 MDHEN and CDR2 SYDVKM. This CDR3 comprises 14 residues. CDR3 nucleotides: TGTGCCAGCAGTCTTGCGGGACAGCCTTACGAGCAGTACTTC. It translates to CASSLAGQPYEQYF.

V gene TRBV7-8 combines with J gene TRBJ2-2, with D possibly TRBD1 on 7 matching bases. There are 15 residues in the CDR3. Germline-derived CDR1 and CDR2 are SGHVS and FQNEAQ. V lost 0 bases, J lost 7 bases, and 12 bases lay in between. This CDR3 is CASSLAVRGDGELFF. The CDR3 DNA reads as TGTGCCAGCAGCTTAGCGGTCAGGGGGGACGGGGAGCTGTTTTTT.

This clone was found once. V usage is TRBV13 and J usage is TRBJ1-1; 8 bases align to TRBD1. The germline V gene has CDR1 PRHDT and CDR2 FYEKMQ (reference sequence). The J segment lost 7 bases and the V segment lost 4 bases, leaving 2 bases of the junction unmatched. This CDR3 comprises 12 residues. The CDR3 DNA reads TGTGCCAGCAGCTCACAGGGGGTTGAAGCTTTCTTT. Translated: CASSSQGVEAFF.

This clone has only one observation. The rearrangement links TRBV2 to TRBJ1-1; D is ambiguous. V was shortened by 3 bases and J by 1 base, with 9 bases between the two germline ends. The CDR3 covers 14 residues. The germline V gene has CDR1 SNHLY and CDR2 FYNNEI. CDR3 nucleotide sequence: TGTGCCAGCAGTGAGGAGGTGGCGAACACTGAAGCTTTCTTT. As protein: CASSEEVANTEAFF.